One TCR beta chain is described in this entry. This clone was seen more than once but under ten times. Its specific antigen is unknown. The input lacks base qualities; no much larger clone sits a single base away. In total, around 600 healthy bone marrow donors made up the cohort. All cohort members were sampled while nominally healthy, although unrecorded immune exposures were likely present. The donor tested CMV seronegative, placing the donor among the roughly 350 seronegative members of the cohort. Every donor gave a peripheral blood sample, and the peripheral blood mononuclear cells from that sample were used for TCR beta sequencing. The Qiagen DNeasy Blood Extraction Kit was used to extract genomic DNA from the blood cell samples. These data originate in a study of cytomegalovirus exposure and HLA in healthy donors (dated by TCRdb to 2016 to 2017). Background for the entire study: According to an earlier analysis of 550 to 700 of the donors, about 190 million T cells yielded some 120 million unique TCR beta sequences and around 280 Gb of sequence data. An early release covering more than 500 HLA-typed donors comprised roughly 300 gigabases of sequencing data and 65 million to 100 million unique TCR sequences. Of the roughly 400 genotyped donors, 81% fell in the genetic ancestry cluster associated with self-reported Caucasian donors. The aim of the study was to test whether cataloging public T cell receptors could identify signatures of past pathogen exposure. The T cell repertoires of 666 subjects were profiled by immunosequencing and related to cytomegalovirus serostatus. Besides the first cohort of 550 to 750 subjects, a separate validation cohort made up of over 100 different subjects was used. High-throughput TCR immunosequencing, statistical association of individual TCRs with disease status, and machine learning were combined to predict cytomegalovirus infection status. A later analysis re-examined previously published TCR beta repertoires from over 500 donors and added high-resolution HLA genotyping to investigate patterns of TCR occurrence. The later analysis used no new phenotypic data to find candidate immune exposures, relying instead on TCR beta sequences and their occurrence across donors. To decide whether each TCR beta V gene segment behaved as functional or pseudogenic, an earlier analysis of approximately 590 of the donors relied on high-throughput TCR beta sequencing. Donor age, sex, ethnicity and CMV serostatus were compiled alongside the repertoire data. Genome-wide SNP genotypes for about three fifths of the 666 donors were used in a later genetic analysis, which treated that subset as a discovery cohort. All discovery cohort repertoires had been generated using a single sequencing platform. Class I and class II HLA loci were covered by the typing at four-digit resolution. The number of typed donors differed by locus: about 620-640 for A, B, C, DRB1 and DQB1; 500 to 550 for DQA1; fewer than 610 for DPA1; and some 470 for DPB1. About 5 DR-DQ haplotypes were handled as single units for association and clustering, since linkage in the cohort was strong. Among about 370 genotyped donors of the cohort, an average of around 220,000 unique TCR beta nucleotide sequences was sequenced per donor, of which about 18% were non-productive.

V and J are truncated by 1 base and 2 bases respectively, leaving an intervening sequence of 8 bases. CDR1 KGHSH and CDR2 LQKENI were looked up in the germline V gene. The CDR3 sequence holds 15 residues, the cysteine and phenylalanine included. Only the CDR3 DNA is retained, 45 bases long and in frame from the first base. Receptor amplification or capture employed the immunoSEQ multiplex PCR assay. The multiplex PCR relied on a mix of 60 forward primers for TCR Vbeta segments and 13 reverse primers for TCR Jbeta segments. The CDR3 region of rearranged TCR beta genes was amplified from genomic DNA with a multiplex PCR assay. The Illumina HiSeq System was used to sequence the amplified TCR beta libraries as 87-base-pair reads. On the authors' methods: A later analysis tallied 80 million to 95 million unique TCR beta chains across the 660 or so repertoires, and around 9.9 million of those chains were shared by two or more donors. To remove PCR and sequencing errors, raw reads were error-corrected and collapsed into unique sequences using a nearest-neighbor algorithm that merged closely related sequences. CDR3 sequences were aligned to IMGT reference sequences to assign V, D and J gene segments. For a sequence to be retained, a match of at least six nucleotides was required to both a V gene segment and a J gene segment. A rearrangement was called productive if the CDR3 had no stop codons and remained in frame with V and J, and every other rearrangement was called non-productive. CDR3 was defined by IMGT convention, running from the second conserved V-encoded cysteine to the conserved J-encoded phenylalanine. In an earlier analysis of more than 550 of the donors, sequences lacking an unambiguous match to a single V gene segment were excluded. An earlier analysis of 587 of the donors classified V segments as functional when productive rearrangements were above 56.7% and as segregating when the standard deviation between donors was above 5%. To diagnose cytomegalovirus status from the catalog of TCR beta chain sequences, a statistical classification framework was built. V and J gene assignment, in a later analysis, came from comparing TCR nucleotide sequences with IMGT/GENE-DB human TR gene sequences. Using the TCRdist pipeline, a later analysis assigned CDR3 sequences along with most-parsimonious VDJ recombination scenarios. In a later analysis, each TCR beta chain was defined by its CDR3 amino acid sequence together with its V-gene family, and reads lacking a unique V-gene family were excluded. A later analysis removed 600 or so highly shared, low-generation-probability nucleotide sequences to deal with suspected cross-contamination and a sequencing artifact. In a later analysis, a clonal expansion index was calculated for each public chain from normalized within-repertoire ranks of inferred template counts. A later analysis computed generation probabilities with a VDJ recombination model fitted to out-of-frame rearrangements, and checked the results against IGoR. Hypergeometric tests were used in a later analysis to score TCR-TCR, TCR-HLA and TCR-CMV co-occurrence, with a repertoire-size bias correction applied to the TCR pairs. In a later analysis, false discovery rates were estimated by permuting HLA or CMV assignments 20 times. A later analysis grouped co-occurring TCRs with DBSCAN, adding TCRdist sequence similarity when clustering within HLA-allele-positive subsets. Repertoires with fewer than 30,000 or more than 120,000 public chains, plus five repertoires with anomalous nucleotide sharing, were excluded from co-occurrence clustering. TCRdb retrieved this table from immuneACCESS and kept in-frame rearrangements only. Not all clones are present; in checked studies, unresolved V genes account for under half, and no reason is known for the remainder. From that table come the V and J calls and clone size; the DNA was used to work out D and trimming. The sample profile shows approximately 140,000 clones; over 60% of them were found once. Clones ranked in the top ten supply approximately 0.86% of the sample.

Overall study results and their limits: Assigning TCR associations to individual alleles was difficult when HLA alleles, especially DR and DQ, strongly co-occurred. According to a later analysis, parvovirus B19, influenza, CMV and Epstein-Barr virus appeared linked to several top co-occurrence clusters. Because counts were too low, seventeen rarely observed V segments, including chromosome 9 orphons, were excluded from the earlier analysis of around 640 of the donors. Linkage disequilibrium might explain the correlated functional status among segregating V segments, but an unknown experimental factor could not be ruled out. CMV serostatus was the only immune exposure information available for the cohort. A further reported finding was that TCR beta sequences accurately predicted the HLA-A and HLA-B alleles for most subjects in the first cohort. Cytomegalovirus status was reported to be diagnosed by the classifier with high specificity and sensitivity in both the original and validation cohorts. According to a later analysis, TCR association rates differed among HLA loci, with DRB1 alleles showing the most associated TCRs and HLA-C alleles showing the fewest. In vitro tests confirmed that a few of the cytomegalovirus-associated TCR beta chains recognize cytomegalovirus antigens. Because HLA typing was missing for some donors at each locus, association tests included only the typed subset. At a false discovery rate of 0.05, a later analysis linked 16,000 or so TCR beta sequences to specific HLA alleles. A later genetic analysis reported fewer N-insertions in productive TCRs among donors in an Asian-associated ancestry cluster than the 666-donor mean. It was suggested by the authors that the approach could potentially be generalized to other disease states and immunological phenotypes. While some public TCRs were present in many individuals, most TCR sequences turned up only very rarely across donors. This cohort had only TCR beta chains sequenced, and the lack of alpha or paired-chain data limited which features could be detected. A total of 150 to 200 TCR beta chains were listed by the study as associated with cytomegalovirus. Most CMV-associated TCR beta chains appeared to be HLA-restricted in a later analysis, and the HLA associations seemed to be driven largely by CMV exposure. In a later genetic analysis, a missense DCLRE1C variant was associated with V-gene and J-gene trimming of TCR beta chains, and the association was replicated in an independent cohort. In a later analysis, HLA-associated TCR beta chains were found to be more clonally expanded and to have lower generation probabilities than equally common non-associated chains. Roughly uniform sequencing depth across donors was assumed in presence/absence analyses, although this assumption may not hold. An earlier analysis of approximately 600 of the donors showed that most TCR beta V segments appeared in productive rearrangements either about 90% or about 30% of the time, which broadly matched IMGT annotations. A cluster of highly shared sequence variants was judged likely to represent a technical artifact of the sequencing pipeline. Some IMGT-functional V segments, including TRBV6-2 and TRBV6-3, could not be told apart with the 87-base-pair reads, so those segments were excluded.

This clonotype was obtained from a woman aged 60-75 years in good health and CMV-seronegative. The V and J segments used are TRBV18 and TRBJ2-2; matching of 5 bases hints at TRBD1 as the D gene. The sample was PBMCs. The CDR3 reads CASSPQGRNTGELFF. The DNA sequence follows: TGTGCCAGCTCACCACAGGGGCGAAACACCGGGGAGCTGTTTTTT.